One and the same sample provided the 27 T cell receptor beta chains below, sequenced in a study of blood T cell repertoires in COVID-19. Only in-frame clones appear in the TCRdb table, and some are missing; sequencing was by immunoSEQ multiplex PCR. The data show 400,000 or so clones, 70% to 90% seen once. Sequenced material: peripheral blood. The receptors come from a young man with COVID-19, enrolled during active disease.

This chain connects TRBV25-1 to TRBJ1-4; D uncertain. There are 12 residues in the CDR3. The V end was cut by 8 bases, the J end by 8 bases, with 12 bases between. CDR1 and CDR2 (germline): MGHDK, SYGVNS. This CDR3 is CASSPGREKLFF. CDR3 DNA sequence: TGTGCCAGCTCACCGGGTCGGGAAAAACTGTTTTTT.

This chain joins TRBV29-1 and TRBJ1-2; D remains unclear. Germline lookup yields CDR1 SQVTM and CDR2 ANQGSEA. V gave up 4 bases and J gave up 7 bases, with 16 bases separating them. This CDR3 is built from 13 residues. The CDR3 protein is CSVVVPPMSGYTF. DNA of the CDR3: TGCAGCGTTGTTGTCCCACCGATGAGTGGCTACACCTTC.

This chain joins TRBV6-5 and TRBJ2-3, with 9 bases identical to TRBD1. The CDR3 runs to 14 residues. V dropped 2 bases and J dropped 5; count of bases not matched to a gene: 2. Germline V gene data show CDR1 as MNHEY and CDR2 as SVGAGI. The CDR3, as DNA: TGTGCCAGCAGTTACGACAGGGGGGGAGATACGCAGTATTTT. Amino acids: CASSYDRGGDTQYF.

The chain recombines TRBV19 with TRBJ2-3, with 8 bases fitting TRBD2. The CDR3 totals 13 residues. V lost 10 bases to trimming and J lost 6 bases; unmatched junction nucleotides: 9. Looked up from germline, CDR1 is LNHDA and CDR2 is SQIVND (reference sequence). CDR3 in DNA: TGTGCCACCAAGGGCGGGGGGACTGATACGCAGTATTTT. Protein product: CATKGGGTDTQYF.

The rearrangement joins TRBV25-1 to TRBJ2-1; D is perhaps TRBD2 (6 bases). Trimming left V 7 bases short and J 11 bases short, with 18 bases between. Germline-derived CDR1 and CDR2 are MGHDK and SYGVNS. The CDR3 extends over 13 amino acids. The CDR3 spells CASTKLDGGKQFF. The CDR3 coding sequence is TGTGCCAGCACCAAGCTGGACGGAGGGAAGCAGTTCTTC.

In nucleotides, the CDR3 is TGCGCCAGCAGCTTCCTGGGACAGGGGAGTAAAAATGAAAAACTGTTTTTT. It yields the protein CASSFLGQGSKNEKLFF. The chain combines TRBV5-1 with TRBJ1-4; 10 positions match TRBD1. This CDR3 spans 17 amino acids. CDR1 and CDR2 (germline): SGHRS, YFSETQ. V shed 2 bases, J shed 5 bases, and the junction held 9 bases outside the gene matches.

The CDR3, as DNA: TGTGCCAGTACGGGTGACTGGGATTCACCCCTCCACTTT. As protein: CASTGDWDSPLHF. The chain combines TRBV19 with TRBJ1-6; D is unclear. The CDR3 totals 13 residues. In germline, CDR1 is LNHDA, CDR2 SQIVND (reference sequence). V shed 7 bases and J shed 8 bases, with 12 bases lying between them.

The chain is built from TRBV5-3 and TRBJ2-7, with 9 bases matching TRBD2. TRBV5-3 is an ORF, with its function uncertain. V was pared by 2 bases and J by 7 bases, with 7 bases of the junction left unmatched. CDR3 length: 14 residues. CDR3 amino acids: CARSLCGGAGEQYF. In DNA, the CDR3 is TGTGCCAGAAGCTTATGCGGGGGGGCCGGAGAGCAGTACTTC.

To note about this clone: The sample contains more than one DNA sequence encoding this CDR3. The CDR3 is CASSFSNSPLHF. CDR3 coding DNA: TGTGCCAGCAGTTTTAGTAATTCACCCCTCCACTTT. The V call is TRBV12-3 or TRBV12-4, the J call TRBJ1-6, with D hard to call. The V end was cut by 3 bases, the J end by 6 bases, with 3 bases between. This CDR3 contains 12 residues.

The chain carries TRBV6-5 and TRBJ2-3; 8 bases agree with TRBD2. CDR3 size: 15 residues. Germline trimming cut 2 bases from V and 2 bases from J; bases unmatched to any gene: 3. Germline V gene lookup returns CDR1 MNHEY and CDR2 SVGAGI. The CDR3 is CASSYTGGPTDTQYF. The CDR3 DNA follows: TGTGCCAGCAGTTACACGGGGGGGCCCACAGATACGCAGTATTTT.

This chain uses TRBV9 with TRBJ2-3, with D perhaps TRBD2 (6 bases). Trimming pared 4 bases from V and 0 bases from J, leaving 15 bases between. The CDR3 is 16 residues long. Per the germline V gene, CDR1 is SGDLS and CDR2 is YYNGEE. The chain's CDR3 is CASSPSTSLSTDTQYF. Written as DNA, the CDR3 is TGTGCCAGCAGCCCCTCGACTAGTCTCAGCACAGATACGCAGTATTTT.

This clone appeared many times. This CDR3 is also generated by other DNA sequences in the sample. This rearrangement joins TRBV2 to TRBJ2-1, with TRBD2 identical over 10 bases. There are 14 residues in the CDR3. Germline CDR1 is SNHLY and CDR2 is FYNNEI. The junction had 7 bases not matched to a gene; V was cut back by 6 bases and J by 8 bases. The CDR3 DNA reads TGTGCCAGCAGGACGGGGACTAGCGACCATGAGCAGTTCTTC. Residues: CASRTGTSDHEQFF.

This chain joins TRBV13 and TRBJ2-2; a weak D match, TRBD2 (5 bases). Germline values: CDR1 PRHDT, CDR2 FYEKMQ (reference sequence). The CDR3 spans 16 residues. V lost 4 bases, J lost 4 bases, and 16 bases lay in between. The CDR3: CASSSTGPAGTGELFF. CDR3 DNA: TGTGCCAGCAGCTCAACCGGTCCTGCGGGCACCGGGGAGCTGTTTTTT.

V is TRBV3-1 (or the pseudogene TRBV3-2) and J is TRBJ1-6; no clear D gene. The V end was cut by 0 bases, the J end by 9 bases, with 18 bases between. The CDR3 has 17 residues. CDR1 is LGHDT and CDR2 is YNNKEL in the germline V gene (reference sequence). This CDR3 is CASSQDIPAHGGSPLHF. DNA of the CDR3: TGTGCCAGCAGCCAAGATATTCCCGCTCATGGAGGTTCACCCCTCCACTTT.

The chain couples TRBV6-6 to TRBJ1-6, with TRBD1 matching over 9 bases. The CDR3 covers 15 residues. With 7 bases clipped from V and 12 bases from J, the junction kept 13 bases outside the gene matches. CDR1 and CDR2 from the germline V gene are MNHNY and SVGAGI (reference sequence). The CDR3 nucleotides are TGTGCCAGCACCGGGGCCGGGACAGGGTTTTTACCCCTCCACTTT. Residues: CASTGAGTGFLPLHF.

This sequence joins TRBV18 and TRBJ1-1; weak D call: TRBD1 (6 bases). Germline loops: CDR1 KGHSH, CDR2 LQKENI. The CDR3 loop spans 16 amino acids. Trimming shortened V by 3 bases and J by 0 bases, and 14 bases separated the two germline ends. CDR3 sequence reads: CASSPRTVGMNTEAFF. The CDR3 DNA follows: TGTGCCAGCTCACCGAGGACAGTAGGAATGAACACTGAAGCTTTCTTT.

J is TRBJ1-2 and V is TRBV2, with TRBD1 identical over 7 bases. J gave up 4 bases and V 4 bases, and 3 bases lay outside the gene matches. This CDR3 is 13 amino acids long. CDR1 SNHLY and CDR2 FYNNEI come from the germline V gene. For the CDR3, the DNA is TGTGCCAGCAGTGTAGGGACAGTCTATGGCTACACCTTC. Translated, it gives CASSVGTVYGYTF. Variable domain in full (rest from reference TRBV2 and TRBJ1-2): EPEVTQTPSHQVTQMGQEVILRCVPISNHLYFYWYRQILGQKVEFLVSFYNNEISEKSEIFDDQFSVERPDGSNFTLKIRSTKLEDSAMYFCASSVGTVYGYTFGSGTRLTVV.

CDR3 region: CAILKRGGLSGNTIYF. The CDR3 coding sequence is TGTGCCATACTGAAACGGGGGGGACTATCTGGAAACACCATATATTTT. The V gene is TRBV2, the J gene TRBJ1-3; D is perhaps TRBD1 (5 bases). Germline V gene lookup returns CDR1 SNHLY and CDR2 FYNNEI. There are 16 residues in the CDR3. V gave up 10 bases and J gave up 1 base, with 20 bases separating them.

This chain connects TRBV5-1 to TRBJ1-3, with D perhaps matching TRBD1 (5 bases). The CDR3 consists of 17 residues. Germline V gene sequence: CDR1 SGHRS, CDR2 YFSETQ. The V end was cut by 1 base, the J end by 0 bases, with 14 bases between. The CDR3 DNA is TGCGCCAGCAGCTTGCCCCGTATGACAGACTCTGGAAACACCATATATTTT. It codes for CASSLPRMTDSGNTIYF.

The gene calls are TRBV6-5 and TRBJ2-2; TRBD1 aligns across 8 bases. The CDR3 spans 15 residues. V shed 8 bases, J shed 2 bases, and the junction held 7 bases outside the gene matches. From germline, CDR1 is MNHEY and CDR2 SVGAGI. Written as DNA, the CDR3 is TGTGCCAGCTGTAGACAGGGGAGAAACACCGGGGAGCTGTTTTTT. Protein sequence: CASCRQGRNTGELFF.

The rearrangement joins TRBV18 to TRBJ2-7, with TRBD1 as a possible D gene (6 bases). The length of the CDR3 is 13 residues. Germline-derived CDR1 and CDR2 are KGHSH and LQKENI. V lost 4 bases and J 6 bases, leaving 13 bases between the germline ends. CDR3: CASSQGERREQYF. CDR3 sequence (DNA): TGTGCCAGCTCACAGGGGGAGCGTCGCGAGCAGTACTTC.

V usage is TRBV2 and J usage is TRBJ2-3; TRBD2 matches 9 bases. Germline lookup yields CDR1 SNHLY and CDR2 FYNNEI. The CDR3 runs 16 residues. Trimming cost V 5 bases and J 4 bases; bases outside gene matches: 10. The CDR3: CASSFQAGGFADTQYF. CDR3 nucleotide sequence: TGTGCCAGCAGTTTCCAAGCGGGGGGATTCGCAGATACGCAGTATTTT.

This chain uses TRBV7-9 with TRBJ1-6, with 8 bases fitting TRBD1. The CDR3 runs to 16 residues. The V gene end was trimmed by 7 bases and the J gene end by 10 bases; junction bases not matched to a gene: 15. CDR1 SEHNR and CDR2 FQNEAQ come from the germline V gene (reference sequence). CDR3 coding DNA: TGTGCCAGCAACGGCAACCAGGGGGCGGGCCTCTCACCCCTCCACTTT. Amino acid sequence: CASNGNQGAGLSPLHF.

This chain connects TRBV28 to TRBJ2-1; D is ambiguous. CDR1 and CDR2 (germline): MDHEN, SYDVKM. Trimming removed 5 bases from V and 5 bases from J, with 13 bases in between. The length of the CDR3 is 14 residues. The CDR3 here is CASSPLRLNNEQFF. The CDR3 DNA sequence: TGTGCCAGCAGTCCCCTTCGGTTAAACAATGAGCAGTTCTTC. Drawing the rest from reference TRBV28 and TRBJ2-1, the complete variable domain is DVKVTQSSRYLVKRTGEKVFLECVQDMDHENMFWYRQDPGLGLRLIYFSYDVKMKEKGDIPEGYSVSREKKERFSLILESASTNQTSMYLCASSPLRLNNEQFFGPGTRLTVL.

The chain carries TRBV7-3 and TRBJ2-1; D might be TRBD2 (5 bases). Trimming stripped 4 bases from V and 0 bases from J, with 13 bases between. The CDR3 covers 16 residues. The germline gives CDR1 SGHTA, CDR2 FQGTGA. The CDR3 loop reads CASSSKADASYNEQFF. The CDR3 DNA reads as TGTGCCAGCAGCTCTAAAGCGGACGCCTCCTACAATGAGCAGTTCTTC.

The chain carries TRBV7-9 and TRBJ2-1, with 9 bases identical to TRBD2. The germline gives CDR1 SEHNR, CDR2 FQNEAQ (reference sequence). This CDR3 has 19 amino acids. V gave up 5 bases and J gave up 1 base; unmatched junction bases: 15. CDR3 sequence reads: CASSQQGLAGHESYNEQFF. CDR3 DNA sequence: TGTGCCAGCAGCCAACAAGGGCTAGCGGGACATGAGTCCTACAATGAGCAGTTCTTC.

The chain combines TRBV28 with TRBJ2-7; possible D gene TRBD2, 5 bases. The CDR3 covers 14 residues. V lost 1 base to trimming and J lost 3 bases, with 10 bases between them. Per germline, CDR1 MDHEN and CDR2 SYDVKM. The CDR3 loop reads CASSLSGEIYEQYF. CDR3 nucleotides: TGTGCCAGCAGTTTATCTGGGGAGATCTACGAGCAGTACTTC.